The T cell receptor (beta chain) described here comes from a study of T cells in women clearing cervical HPV infection. Whole-study context: Cases: HPV16-related CIN3 or worse on histology, 2 invasive cancers. Whole-study results and caveats: Cases carried less TRBV6-7 than controls: about 0.1% versus 0.15%.

CDR3 length: 15 amino acids. V was cut by 1 base and J by 5 bases, with 13 bases left in between. CDR1 is LNHDA, CDR2 SQIVND, per germline (reference sequence). To note about this clone: The antigen is undetermined. The read is 3 residues too short to cover the CDR3 end, so that end is filled in from the germline J gene.

Sequenced by immunoSEQ multiplex PCR; TCRdb stores in-frame clones only, minus some. This sample lists approximately 41,000 clones; its ten largest clones have 7.6%. The chain uses TRBV19 and TRBJ2-3; D gene ambiguous. Sample: blood buffy coat. The source of this sequence is a woman aged 18 to 75 with a cervical HPV16 infection that either progressed to CIN3+ or cleared (not recorded which). The DNA read from the CDR3 is TGTGCCAGTAGTATAGGGGTGGGCGCGAGAGATACG. Translated: CASSIGVGARDT. The whole CDR3 protein is CASSIGVGARDTQYF.